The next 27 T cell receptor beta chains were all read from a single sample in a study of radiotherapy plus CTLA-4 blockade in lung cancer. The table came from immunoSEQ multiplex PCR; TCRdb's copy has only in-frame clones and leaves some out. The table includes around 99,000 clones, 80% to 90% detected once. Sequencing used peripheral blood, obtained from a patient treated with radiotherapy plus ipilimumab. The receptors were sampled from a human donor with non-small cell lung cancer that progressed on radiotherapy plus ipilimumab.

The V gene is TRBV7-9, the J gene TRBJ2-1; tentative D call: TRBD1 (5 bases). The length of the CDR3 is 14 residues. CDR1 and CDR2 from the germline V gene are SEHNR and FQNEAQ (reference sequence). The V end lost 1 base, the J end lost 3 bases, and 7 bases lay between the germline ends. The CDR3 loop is CASSLEDSYNEQFF. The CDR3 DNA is TGTGCCAGCAGCTTAGAAGACAGCTACAATGAGCAGTTCTTC.

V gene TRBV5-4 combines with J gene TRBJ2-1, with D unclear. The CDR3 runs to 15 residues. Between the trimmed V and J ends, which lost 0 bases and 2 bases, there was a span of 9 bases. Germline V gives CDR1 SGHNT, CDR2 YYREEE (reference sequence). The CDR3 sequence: CASSLEETPYNEQFF. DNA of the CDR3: TGTGCCAGCAGCTTGGAGGAGACTCCCTACAATGAGCAGTTCTTC.

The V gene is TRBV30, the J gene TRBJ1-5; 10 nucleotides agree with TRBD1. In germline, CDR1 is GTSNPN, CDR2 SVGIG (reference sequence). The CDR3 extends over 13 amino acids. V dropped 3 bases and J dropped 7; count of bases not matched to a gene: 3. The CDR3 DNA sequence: TGTGCCTGGAGCGGGACAGGGGTACAGCCCCAGCATTTT. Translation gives CAWSGTGVQPQHF.

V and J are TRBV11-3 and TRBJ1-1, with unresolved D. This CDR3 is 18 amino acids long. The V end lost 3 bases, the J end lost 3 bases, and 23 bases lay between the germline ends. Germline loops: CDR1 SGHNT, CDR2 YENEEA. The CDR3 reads CASSFRSGGPGIYTEAFF. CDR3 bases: TGTGCCAGCAGCTTTCGTTCCGGCGGGCCGGGGATTTACACTGAAGCTTTCTTT.

CDR3 loop: CASSHWTSRANTEAFF. The DNA for the CDR3 is TGCGCCAGCAGCCACTGGACCAGTCGAGCGAACACTGAAGCTTTCTTT. The genes are TRBV4-1 and TRBJ1-1, with D hard to call. CDR3 size: 16 residues. V was clipped by 3 bases and J by 1 base, with 15 bases between them. Looked up from germline, CDR1 is MGHRA and CDR2 is YSYEKL.

Written as DNA, the CDR3 is TGTGCCAGTAGTATAGATCGACCTGTCCGGGGGGGGCAGCCCCAGCATTTT. This translates into CASSIDRPVRGGQPQHF. The chain combines TRBV19 with TRBJ1-5; D is possibly TRBD1 (5 bases). The germline V and J ends were trimmed by 0 bases and 7 bases, with 19 bases remaining between them. The length of the CDR3 is 17 residues. Germline CDR1 reads LNHDA; CDR2 reads SQIVND (reference sequence).

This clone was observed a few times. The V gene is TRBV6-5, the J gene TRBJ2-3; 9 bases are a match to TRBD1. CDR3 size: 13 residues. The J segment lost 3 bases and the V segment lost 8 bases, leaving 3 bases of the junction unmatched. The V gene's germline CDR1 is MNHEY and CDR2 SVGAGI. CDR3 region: CASGGTGTDTQYF. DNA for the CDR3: TGTGCCAGCGGAGGGACAGGGACAGATACGCAGTATTTT.

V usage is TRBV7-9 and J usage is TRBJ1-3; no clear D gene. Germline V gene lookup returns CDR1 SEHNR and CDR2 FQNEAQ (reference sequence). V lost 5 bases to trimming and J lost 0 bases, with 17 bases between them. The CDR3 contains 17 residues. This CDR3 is CASSTVEGEISGNTIYF. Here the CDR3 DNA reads TGTGCCAGCAGCACAGTTGAGGGAGAAATCTCTGGAAACACCATATATTTT. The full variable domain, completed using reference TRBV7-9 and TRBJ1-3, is DTGVSQNPRHKITKRGQNVTFRCDPISEHNRLYWYRQTLGQGPEFLTYFQNEAQLEKSRLLSDRFSAERPKGSFSTLEIQRTEQGDSAMYLCASSTVEGEISGNTIYFGEGSWLTVV.

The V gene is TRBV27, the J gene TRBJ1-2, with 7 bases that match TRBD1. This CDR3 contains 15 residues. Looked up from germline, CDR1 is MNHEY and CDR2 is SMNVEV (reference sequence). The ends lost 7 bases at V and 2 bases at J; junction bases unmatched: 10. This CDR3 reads CASTRNRQGNYGYTF. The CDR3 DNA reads TGTGCCAGCACACGAAATCGACAGGGCAACTATGGCTACACCTTC.

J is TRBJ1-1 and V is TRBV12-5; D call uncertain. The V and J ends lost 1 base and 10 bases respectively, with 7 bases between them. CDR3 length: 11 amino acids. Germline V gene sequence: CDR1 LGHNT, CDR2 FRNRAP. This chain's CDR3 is CASGLGVGAFF. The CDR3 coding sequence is TGTGCTAGTGGTTTGGGAGTGGGAGCTTTCTTT. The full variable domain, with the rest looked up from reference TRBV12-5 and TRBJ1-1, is DARVTQTPRHKVTEMGQEVTMRCQPILGHNTVFWYRQTMMQGLELLAYFRNRAPLDDSGMPKDRFSAEMPDATLATLKIQPSEPRDSAVYFCASGLGVGAFFGQGTRLTVV.

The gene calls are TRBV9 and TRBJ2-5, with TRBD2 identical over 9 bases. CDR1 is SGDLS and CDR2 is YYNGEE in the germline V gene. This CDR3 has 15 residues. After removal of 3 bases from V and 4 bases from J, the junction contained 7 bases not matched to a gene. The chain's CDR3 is CASSAREGPRETQYF. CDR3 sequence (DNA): TGTGCCAGCAGCGCGCGGGAGGGCCCAAGAGAGACCCAGTACTTC.

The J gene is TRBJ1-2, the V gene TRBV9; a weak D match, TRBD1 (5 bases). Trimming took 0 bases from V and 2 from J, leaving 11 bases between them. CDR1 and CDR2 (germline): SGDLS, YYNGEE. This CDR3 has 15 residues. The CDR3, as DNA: TGTGCCAGCAGCGTAGCTCTGGGACCAAACTATGGCTACACCTTC. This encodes CASSVALGPNYGYTF.

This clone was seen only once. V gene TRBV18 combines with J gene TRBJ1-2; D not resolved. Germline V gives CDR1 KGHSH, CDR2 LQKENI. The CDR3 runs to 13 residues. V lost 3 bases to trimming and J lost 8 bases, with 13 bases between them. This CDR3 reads CASSPAALYGYTF. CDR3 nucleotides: TGTGCCAGCTCACCCGCGGCCTTATACGGCTACACCTTC.

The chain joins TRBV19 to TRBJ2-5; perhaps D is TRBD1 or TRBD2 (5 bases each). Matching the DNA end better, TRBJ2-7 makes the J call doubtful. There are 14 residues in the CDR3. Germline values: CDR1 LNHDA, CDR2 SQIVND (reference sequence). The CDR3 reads CASSTAGTYYEQYF. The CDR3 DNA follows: TGTGCCAGTAGTACAGCCGGGACCTATTACGAGCAGTACTTC.

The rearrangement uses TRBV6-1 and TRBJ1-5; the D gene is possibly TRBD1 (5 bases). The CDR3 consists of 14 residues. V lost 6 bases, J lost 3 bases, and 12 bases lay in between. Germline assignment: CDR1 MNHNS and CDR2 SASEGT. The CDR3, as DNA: TGTGCCAGCAGCGGAGACAGCTTCAATCAGCCCCAGCATTTT. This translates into CASSGDSFNQPQHF.

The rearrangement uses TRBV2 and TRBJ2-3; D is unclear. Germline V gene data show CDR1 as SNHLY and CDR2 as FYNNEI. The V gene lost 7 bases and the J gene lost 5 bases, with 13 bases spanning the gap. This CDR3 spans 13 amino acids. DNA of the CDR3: TGTGCCAGCACCAATTCTGGTGGAGATACGCAGTATTTT. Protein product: CASTNSGGDTQYF.

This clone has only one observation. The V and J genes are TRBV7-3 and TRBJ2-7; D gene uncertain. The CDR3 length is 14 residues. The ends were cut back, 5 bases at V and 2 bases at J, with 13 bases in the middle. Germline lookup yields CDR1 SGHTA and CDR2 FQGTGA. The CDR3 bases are TGTGCCAGCAGCCGTTACCTAAATCCCTACGAGCAGTACTTC. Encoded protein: CASSRYLNPYEQYF.

The CDR3 is CASTRRLGDNEQFF. CDR3 nucleotide sequence: TGTGCCAGCACCCGAAGGCTAGGGGACAATGAGCAGTTCTTC. This chain joins TRBV6-1 and TRBJ2-1; TRBD1 is a possible D gene (5 bases). The CDR3 is 14 amino acids. Looked up from germline, CDR1 is MNHNS and CDR2 is SASEGT. Trimming took 7 bases from V and 5 from J, leaving 15 bases between them.

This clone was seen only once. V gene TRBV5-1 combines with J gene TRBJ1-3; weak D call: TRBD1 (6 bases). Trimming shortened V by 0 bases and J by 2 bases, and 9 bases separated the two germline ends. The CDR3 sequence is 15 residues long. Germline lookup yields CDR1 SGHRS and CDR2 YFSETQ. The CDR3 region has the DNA TGCGCCAGCAGCTTGGGCCCAGGGGCTGGAAACACCATATATTTT. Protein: CASSLGPGAGNTIYF.

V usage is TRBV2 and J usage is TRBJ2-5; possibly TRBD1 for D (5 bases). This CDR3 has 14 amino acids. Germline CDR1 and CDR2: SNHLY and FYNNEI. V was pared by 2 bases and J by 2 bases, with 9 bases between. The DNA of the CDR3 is TGTGCCAGCAGTGAAACGACAGATCAAGAGACCCAGTACTTC. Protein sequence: CASSETTDQETQYF.

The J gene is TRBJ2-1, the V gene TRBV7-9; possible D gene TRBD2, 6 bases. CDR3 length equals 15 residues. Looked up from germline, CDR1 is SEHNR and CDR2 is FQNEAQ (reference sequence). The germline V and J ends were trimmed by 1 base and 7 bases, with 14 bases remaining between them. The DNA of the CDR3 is TGTGCCAGCAGCTTAGACGGGAGAAGGTTGAATGAGCAGTTCTTC. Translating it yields CASSLDGRRLNEQFF.

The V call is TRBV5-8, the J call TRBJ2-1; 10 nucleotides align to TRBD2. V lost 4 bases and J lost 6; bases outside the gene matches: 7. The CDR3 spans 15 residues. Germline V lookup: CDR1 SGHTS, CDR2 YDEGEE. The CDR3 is CASSVEGTSVNEQFF. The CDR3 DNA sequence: TGTGCCAGCAGCGTGGAGGGGACTAGCGTCAATGAGCAGTTCTTC.

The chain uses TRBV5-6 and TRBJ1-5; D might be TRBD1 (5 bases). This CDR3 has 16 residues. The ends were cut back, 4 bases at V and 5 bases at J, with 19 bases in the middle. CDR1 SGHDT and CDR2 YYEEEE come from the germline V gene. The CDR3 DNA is TGTGCCAGCAGCCCCACGAGGAGGTGGGGGTATCAGCCCCAGCATTTT. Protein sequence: CASSPTRRWGYQPQHF.

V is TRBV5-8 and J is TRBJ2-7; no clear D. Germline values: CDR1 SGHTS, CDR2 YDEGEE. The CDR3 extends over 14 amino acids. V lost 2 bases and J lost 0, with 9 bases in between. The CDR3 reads CASSFRTYSYEQYF. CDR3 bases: TGTGCCAGCAGCTTCCGGACGTACTCCTACGAGCAGTACTTC.

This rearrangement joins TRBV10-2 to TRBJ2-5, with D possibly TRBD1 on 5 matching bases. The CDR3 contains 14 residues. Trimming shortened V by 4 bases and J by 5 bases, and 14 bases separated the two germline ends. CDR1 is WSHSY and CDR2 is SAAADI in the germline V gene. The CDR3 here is CASSARQKPETQYF. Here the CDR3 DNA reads TGCGCCAGCAGTGCACGACAGAAGCCGGAGACCCAGTACTTC.

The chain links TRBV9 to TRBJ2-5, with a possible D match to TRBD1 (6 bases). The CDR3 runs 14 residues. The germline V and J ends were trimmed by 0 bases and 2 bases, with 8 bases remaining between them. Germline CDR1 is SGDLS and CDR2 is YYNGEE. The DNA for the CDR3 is TGTGCCAGCAGCGTAGAAGGACAGCAAGAGACCCAGTACTTC. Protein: CASSVEGQQETQYF. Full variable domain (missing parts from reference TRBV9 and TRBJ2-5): DSGVTQTPKHLITATGQRVTLRCSPRSGDLSVYWYQQSLDQGLQFLIQYYNGEERAKGNILERFSAQQFPDLHSELNLSSLELGDSALYFCASSVEGQQETQYFGPGTRLLVL.

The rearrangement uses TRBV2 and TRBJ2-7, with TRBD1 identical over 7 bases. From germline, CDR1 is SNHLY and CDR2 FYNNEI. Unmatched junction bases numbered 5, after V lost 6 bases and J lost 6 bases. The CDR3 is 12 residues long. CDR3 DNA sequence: TGTGCCAGCAGCCGGGACAGACTCGAGCAGTACTTC. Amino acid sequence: CASSRDRLEQYF.